Shown below are 24 T cell receptor beta chains from a single sample sequenced in a study of shared clonotypes between healthy human individuals. TCRdb keeps only in-frame clones here, not all; method: immunoSEQ multiplex PCR. Counted here are around 100,000 clones, roughly two thirds occurring once; the ten biggest clones make up around 41%. The source material was memory CD8+ T cells sorted from blood. Indicated subset: CD45RO+ cells pooled with CCR7-negative TemRA cells. These receptors all come from a man aged 30-40 years in good health.

This chain uses TRBV5-5 with TRBJ2-7; D perhaps matches TRBD2 (5 bases). This CDR3 has 16 residues. Trimming took off 2 bases at V and 5 bases at J, with 20 bases between the two ends. Germline loops: CDR1 SGHKS, CDR2 YYEKEE (reference sequence). The CDR3 region is CASSFVASFSSDEQYF. The CDR3 DNA is TGTGCCAGCAGCTTCGTTGCTAGCTTCTCTTCTGACGAGCAGTACTTC. Using reference TRBV5-5 and TRBJ2-7 for the parts outside the CDR3, the full variable domain is DAGVTQSPTHLIKTRGQQVTLRCSPISGHKSVSWYQQVLGQGPQFIFQYYEKEERGRGNFPDRFSARQFPNYSSELNVNALLLGDSALYLCASSFVASFSSDEQYFGPGTRLTVT.

The chain is built from TRBV28 and TRBJ2-7; TRBD2 might be the D (6 bases). The CDR3 runs 13 residues. Trimming cost V 5 bases and J 2 bases, with 10 bases left between them. Germline values: CDR1 MDHEN, CDR2 SYDVKM. The CDR3 nucleotides are TGTGCCAGCAGTGGGGGGACGGCCTACGAGCAGTACTTC. It encodes CASSGGTAYEQYF.

V usage is TRBV6-5 and J usage is TRBJ1-6; D ambiguous. The germline V gene encodes CDR1 MNHEY and CDR2 SVGAGI. Between the trimmed V and J ends, which lost 0 bases and 13 bases, there was a span of 7 bases. The CDR3 totals 12 residues. The CDR3 loop is CASSYSGYPLHF. The CDR3 coding sequence is TGTGCCAGCAGTTACTCGGGTTATCCCCTCCACTTT.

V gene TRBV5-7 combines with J gene TRBJ2-7; D possibly corresponds to TRBD1 (6 bases). TRBV5-7 is annotated as an ORF whose role is uncertain. The germline V and J ends were trimmed by 5 bases and 5 bases, with 17 bases remaining between them. The CDR3 spans 14 residues. CDR3 bases: TGTGCCAGCAGGGGGTTTGTCTCAGGGGACGAGCAGTACTTC. Amino acids: CASRGFVSGDEQYF.

This clone was observed a handful of times. The V call is TRBV9, the J call TRBJ2-2; 7 bases map to TRBD1. This CDR3 region has 15 residues. Germline lookup yields CDR1 SGDLS and CDR2 YYNGEE. Trimming at V came to 3 bases and at J to 3 bases, leaving 5 bases not matched to a gene. CDR3 sequence: CASSASGQYTGELFF. Here the CDR3 DNA reads TGTGCCAGCAGCGCGTCGGGACAGTACACCGGGGAGCTGTTTTTT. Full variable domain (outside the CDR3, taken from reference TRBV9 and TRBJ2-2): DSGVTQTPKHLITATGQRVTLRCSPRSGDLSVYWYQQSLDQGLQFLIQYYNGEERAKGNILERFSAQQFPDLHSELNLSSLELGDSALYFCASSASGQYTGELFFGEGSRLTVL.

J is TRBJ1-2 and V is TRBV7-9; D is possibly TRBD1 (6 bases). The V end was cut by 7 bases, the J end by 8 bases, with 11 bases between. The CDR3 is 11 amino acids. Germline V CDR1 and CDR2: SEHNR, FQNEAQ (reference sequence). The CDR3 sequence: CASNSGVGYTF. In DNA form, the CDR3 reads TGTGCCAGCAATTCAGGGGTCGGCTACACCTTC.

Here the CDR3 DNA reads TGTGCCAGCAGCTTAGGCGGGGAAGAGACCCAGTACTTC. It yields the protein CASSLGGEETQYF. The rearrangement links TRBV7-9 to TRBJ2-5; the D gene is possibly TRBD2 (6 bases). V was trimmed by 1 base and J by 3 bases, leaving 6 bases between them. The germline gives CDR1 SEHNR, CDR2 FQNEAQ (reference sequence). The CDR3 contains 13 residues.

The chain has TRBV9 and TRBJ2-7; 7 nucleotides match TRBD2. CDR1 is SGDLS, CDR2 YYNGEE, per germline. The V segment lost 4 bases and the J segment 3 bases; nucleotides outside the gene matches: 7. This CDR3 spans 14 amino acids. The CDR3 is CASSSGGLGYEQYF. CDR3 bases: TGTGCCAGCAGCTCAGGCGGACTAGGCTACGAGCAGTACTTC.

The chain is built from TRBV27 and TRBJ1-4; no firm D call. The CDR3 is made up of 14 amino acids. Germline V CDR1 and CDR2: MNHEY, SMNVEV (reference sequence). Trimming shortened V by 1 base and J by 7 bases, and 10 bases separated the two germline ends. The CDR3 coding sequence is TGTGCCAGCAGTTTATTAGGGTTTCGTGAAAAACTGTTTTTT. Its protein is CASSLLGFREKLFF.

The chain is built from TRBV7-9 and TRBJ1-1; perhaps TRBD1 as D (5 bases). There are 13 residues in the CDR3. Germline V gives CDR1 SEHNR, CDR2 FQNEAQ (reference sequence). V lost 4 bases and J 4 bases, leaving 10 bases between the germline ends. The CDR3: CASSSVGVTEAFF. Written as DNA, the CDR3 is TGTGCCAGCAGCTCAGTAGGGGTCACTGAAGCTTTCTTT.

On this clone itself: Additional DNA sequences in this sample encode the identical CDR3. The chain has TRBV15 and TRBJ2-7; no definite D call. CDR3 length: 13 residues. Germline values: CDR1 LNHNV, CDR2 YYDKDF (reference sequence). Trimming took off 0 bases at V and 4 bases at J, with 7 bases between the two ends. The CDR3 here is CATSRDRSYEQYF. In DNA, the CDR3 is TGTGCCACCAGCAGAGATCGATCGTACGAGCAGTACTTC.

The chain is built from TRBV7-3 and TRBJ2-3, with 12 bases lining up with TRBD2. The germline V gene encodes CDR1 SGHTA and CDR2 FQGTGA. V lost 6 bases and J lost 6; bases outside the gene matches: 10. The CDR3 contains 16 residues. The CDR3, as DNA: TGTGCCAGCAGTCTAGCGGGAGGGGCACCGCCGGATACGCAGTATTTT. Encoded protein: CASSLAGGAPPDTQYF.

The chain joins TRBV30 to TRBJ2-7; 10 bases align to TRBD1. CDR3 length: 14 amino acids. J was trimmed by 4 bases and V by 5 bases; bases with no gene match: 8. Germline V gene lookup returns CDR1 GTSNPN and CDR2 SVGIG (reference sequence). CDR3 bases: TGTGCCTGGTCGACCGGGACAGGGGCATACGAGCAGTACTTC. This encodes CAWSTGTGAYEQYF. The full variable domain, rest sourced from reference TRBV30 and TRBJ2-7, is SQTIHQWPATLVQPVGSPLSLECTVEGTSNPNLYWYRQAAGRGLQLLFYSVGIGQISSEVPQNLSASRPQDRQFILSSKKLLLSDSGFYLCAWSTGTGAYEQYFGPGTRLTVT.

This clone was picked up one time. The V gene is TRBV14, the J gene TRBJ2-2, with a possible D match to TRBD1 (6 bases). The CDR3 runs to 14 residues. Trimming cost V 4 bases and J 2 bases, with 8 bases left between them. Germline V CDR1 and CDR2: SGHDN, FVKESK. CDR3 amino acids: CASSLDRNTGELFF. For the CDR3, the DNA is TGTGCCAGCAGCCTGGACAGAAACACCGGGGAGCTGTTTTTT. The whole variable domain, remainder taken from reference TRBV14 and TRBJ2-2, is EAGVTQFPSHSVIEKGQTVTLRCDPISGHDNLYWYRRVMGKEIKFLLHFVKESKQDESGMPNNRFLAERTGGTYSTLKVQPAELEDSGVYFCASSLDRNTGELFFGEGSRLTVL.

The rearrangement uses TRBV5-5 and TRBJ2-1; D ambiguous. Trimming removed 0 bases from V and 3 bases from J, with 4 bases in between. CDR1 is SGHKS, CDR2 YYEKEE, per germline (reference sequence). This CDR3 is built from 13 residues. The CDR3 nucleotides are TGTGCCAGCAGCTTGGACGTCTACAATGAGCAGTTCTTC. Its protein product is CASSLDVYNEQFF. Combining the CDR3 with reference TRBV5-5 and TRBJ2-1 gives the whole variable domain DAGVTQSPTHLIKTRGQQVTLRCSPISGHKSVSWYQQVLGQGPQFIFQYYEKEERGRGNFPDRFSARQFPNYSSELNVNALLLGDSALYLCASSLDVYNEQFFGPGTRLTVL.

In its sample, this clone was seen many times. The V call is TRBV7-9, the J call TRBJ2-1; tentative D call: TRBD1 (6 bases). CDR1 is SEHNR and CDR2 is FQNEAQ in the germline V gene (reference sequence). CDR3 length: 15 amino acids. V was clipped by 0 bases and J by 6 bases, with 12 bases between them. CDR3 loop: CASSLALQGLNEQFF. CDR3 in DNA: TGTGCCAGCAGCTTAGCGCTTCAGGGGCTCAATGAGCAGTTCTTC.

The chain combines TRBV6-5 with TRBJ2-1, with D tentatively TRBD2 (7 bases). Germline V gene lookup returns CDR1 MNHEY and CDR2 SVGAGI. The CDR3 covers 13 residues. V was cut by 5 bases and J by 7 bases, with 12 bases left in between. Here the CDR3 reads CASSLGGANEQFF. In nucleotides, the CDR3 is TGTGCCAGCAGTCTAGGGGGGGCGAATGAGCAGTTCTTC.

The gene calls are TRBV11-2 and TRBJ1-5, with D unresolved. Per germline, CDR1 SGHAT and CDR2 FQNNGV. The CDR3 consists of 11 residues. V shed 0 bases and J shed 6 bases, with 0 bases lying between them. The CDR3 is CASSLDQPQHF. The CDR3 DNA follows: TGTGCCAGCAGCTTAGATCAGCCCCAGCATTTT.

This clone was detected only once. The chain combines TRBV27 with TRBJ1-2; D remains unclear. The germline V and J ends were trimmed by 7 bases and 6 bases, with 15 bases remaining between them. Germline CDR1 reads MNHEY; CDR2 reads SMNVEV (reference sequence). This CDR3 region has 13 residues. CDR3 coding DNA: TGTGCCAGCAAAGAAAACCTTAATGATGGCTACACCTTC. Translated: CASKENLNDGYTF.

This clone is a singleton in its sample. The chain carries TRBV14 and TRBJ2-5, with 8 bases that match TRBD1. The CDR3 consists of 15 residues. The junction had 7 bases not matched to a gene; V was cut back by 4 bases and J by 3 bases. Germline V lookup: CDR1 SGHDN, CDR2 FVKESK. CDR3 bases: TGTGCCAGCAGCCGATGGACAGGGTTGGAAGAGACCCAGTACTTC. This encodes CASSRWTGLEETQYF.

The chain has TRBV6-5 and TRBJ2-7, with a weak D call TRBD2 (6 bases). V lost 6 bases and J 2 bases, leaving 17 bases between the germline ends. Per the germline V gene, CDR1 is MNHEY and CDR2 is SVGAGI. CDR3 length: 15 residues. As DNA, the CDR3 is TGTGCCAGCAGCCTTCTCGGGAGTTCACCCTACGAGCAGTACTTC. Translated, it gives CASSLLGSSPYEQYF.

Regarding this clone: The sample carries other DNA sequences with the same CDR3. V and J are TRBV7-6 and TRBJ2-1, with D possibly called TRBD1 or TRBD2 (5 bases each). With 1 base removed from V and 0 bases from J, the gap between germline ends came to 7 bases. The CDR3 sequence is 15 residues long. Germline V gives CDR1 SGHVS, CDR2 FNYEAQ. CDR3 sequence reads: CASSLDGGSYNEQFF. DNA for the CDR3: TGTGCCAGCAGCTTAGATGGGGGCTCCTACAATGAGCAGTTCTTC.

With regard to this clone: A much larger clone sits a single nucleotide away, making a read error possible. The chain is built from TRBV19 and TRBJ2-7; D call uncertain. The CDR3 extends over 13 amino acids. CDR1 and CDR2 from the germline V gene are LNHDA and SQIVND (reference sequence). The ends were cut back, 2 bases at V and 3 bases at J, with 8 bases in the middle. The CDR3 reads CASSIRSNYEQYF. The CDR3 region has the DNA TGTGCCAGTAGTATACGGAGTAACTACGAGCAGTACTTC.

The chain combines TRBV5-6 with TRBJ2-7, with TRBD1 identical over 7 bases. Germline lookup yields CDR1 SGHDT and CDR2 YYEEEE. There are 14 residues in the CDR3. After removal of 3 bases from V and 2 bases from J, the junction contained 5 bases not matched to a gene. The CDR3 bases are TGTGCCAGCAGCTCTGGACAGGTTACCTACGAGCAGTACTTC. Its protein is CASSSGQVTYEQYF.